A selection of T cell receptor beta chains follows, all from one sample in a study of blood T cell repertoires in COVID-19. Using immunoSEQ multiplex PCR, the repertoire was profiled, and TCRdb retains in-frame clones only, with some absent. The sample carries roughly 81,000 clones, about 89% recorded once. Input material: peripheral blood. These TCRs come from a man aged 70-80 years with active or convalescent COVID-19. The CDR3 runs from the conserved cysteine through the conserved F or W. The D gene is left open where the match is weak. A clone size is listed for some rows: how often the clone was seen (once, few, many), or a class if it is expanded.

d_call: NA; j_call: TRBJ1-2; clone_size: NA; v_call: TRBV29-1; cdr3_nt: TGCAGCGTTGAGTGGCAGACTTACCTTAATGGCTACACCTTC; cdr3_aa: CSVEWQTYLNGYTF
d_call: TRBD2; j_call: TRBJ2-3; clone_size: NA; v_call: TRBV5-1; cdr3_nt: TGCGCCAGCAGCGAAGGGACTAGCGGGGGCGCAGATACGCAGTATTTT; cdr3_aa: CASSEGTSGGADTQYF
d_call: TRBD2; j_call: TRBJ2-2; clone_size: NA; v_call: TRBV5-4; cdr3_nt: TGTGCCAGCAGTCGCGGGGGAGACACCGGGGAGCTGTTTTTT; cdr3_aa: CASSRGGDTGELFF
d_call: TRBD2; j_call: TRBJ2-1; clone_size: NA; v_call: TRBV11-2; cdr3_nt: TGTGCCAGCAGCTTAGGGGTAGCGGGGGGATCTGAGCAGTTCTTC; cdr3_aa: CASSLGVAGGSEQFF
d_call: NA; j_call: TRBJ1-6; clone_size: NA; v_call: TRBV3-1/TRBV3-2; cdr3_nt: TGTGCCAGCAGGAGCGCTATGATTGGTAATTCACCCCTCCACTTT; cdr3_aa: CASRSAMIGNSPLHF
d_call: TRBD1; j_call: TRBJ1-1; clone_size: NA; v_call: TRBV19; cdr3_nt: TGTGCCAGTAGTGGGACAGGATGGAACACTGAAGCTTTCTTT; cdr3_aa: CASSGTGWNTEAFF
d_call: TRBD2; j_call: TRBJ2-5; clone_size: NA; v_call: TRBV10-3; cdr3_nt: TGTGCCATCAGTGAGTCGGGGGGGCAAGAGACCCAGTACTTC; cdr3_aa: CAISESGGQETQYF
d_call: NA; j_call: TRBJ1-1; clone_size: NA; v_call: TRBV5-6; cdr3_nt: TGTGCCAGCAGCTTGACGGGACTTGGGGACACTGAAGCTTTCTTT; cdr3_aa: CASSLTGLGDTEAFF
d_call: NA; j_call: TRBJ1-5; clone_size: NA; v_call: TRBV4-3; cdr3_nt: TGCGCCAGCAGCCGAAGGGTGCCGGAGGCCCAGCCCCAGCATTTT; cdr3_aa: CASSRRVPEAQPQHF
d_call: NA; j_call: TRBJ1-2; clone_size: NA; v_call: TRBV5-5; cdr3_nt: TGTGCCAGCAGCTTTACTGACAGAAGTTCTGGCTACACCTTC; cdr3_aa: CASSFTDRSSGYTF
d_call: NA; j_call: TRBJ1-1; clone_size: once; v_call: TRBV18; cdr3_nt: TGTGCCAGCTCACCATCGACAGGCCCGAGCACTGAAGCTTTCTTT; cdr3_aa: CASSPSTGPSTEAFF
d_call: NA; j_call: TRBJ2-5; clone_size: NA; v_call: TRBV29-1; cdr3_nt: TGCAGCGTTCGACAGTACCAAGAGACCCAGTACTTC; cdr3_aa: CSVRQYQETQYF
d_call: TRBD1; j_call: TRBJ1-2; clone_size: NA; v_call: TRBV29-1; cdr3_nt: TGCAGCGTCTCAGGGGGCCTTAACTATGGCTACACCTTC; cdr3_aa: CSVSGGLNYGYTF
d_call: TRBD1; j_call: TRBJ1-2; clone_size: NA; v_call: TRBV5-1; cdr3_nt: TGCGCCAGCAGCGGGATACCGGGACAGGGATTCTATGGCTACACCTTC; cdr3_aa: CASSGIPGQGFYGYTF
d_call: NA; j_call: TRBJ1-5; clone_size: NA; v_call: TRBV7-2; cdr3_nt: TGTGCCAGCAGTCCGCGGACTCGCAATCAGCCCCAGCATTTT; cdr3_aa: CASSPRTRNQPQHF
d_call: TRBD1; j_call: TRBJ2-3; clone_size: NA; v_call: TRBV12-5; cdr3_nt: TGTGCTAGTAAGAGACAGGGGATGGATACGCAGTATTTT; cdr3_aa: CASKRQGMDTQYF
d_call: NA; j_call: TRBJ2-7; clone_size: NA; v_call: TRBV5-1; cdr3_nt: TGCGCCAGCAGCTTTGAGGAGGGACAGCCCTACGAGCAGTACTTC; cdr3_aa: CASSFEEGQPYEQYF
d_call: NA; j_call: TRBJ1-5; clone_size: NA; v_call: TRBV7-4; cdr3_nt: TGTGCCAGCAGCTACCGAAAAAATGGGCTAGGGAGGGGCAATCAGCCCCAGCATTTT; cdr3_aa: CASSYRKNGLGRGNQPQHF
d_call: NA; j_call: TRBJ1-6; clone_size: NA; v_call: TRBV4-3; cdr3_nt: TGCGCCAGCAGCCAAGTCCAACCTAATTCTAATTCACCCCTCCACTTT; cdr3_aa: CASSQVQPNSNSPLHF
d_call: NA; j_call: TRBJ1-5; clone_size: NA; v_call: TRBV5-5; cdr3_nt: TGTGCCAGCAGCTTAAAACAGGGAAATCAGCCCCAGCATTTT; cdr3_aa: CASSLKQGNQPQHF
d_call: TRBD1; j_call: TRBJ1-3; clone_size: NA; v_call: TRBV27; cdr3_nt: TGTGCCAGCAGTTTATCGACAGGGGCTGGAAACACCATATATTTT; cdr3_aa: CASSLSTGAGNTIYF
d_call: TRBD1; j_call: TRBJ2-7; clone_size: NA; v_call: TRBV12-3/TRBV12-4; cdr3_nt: TGTGCCAGCAGTTTCGGACAGGCGTACGAGCAGTACTTC; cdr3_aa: CASSFGQAYEQYF
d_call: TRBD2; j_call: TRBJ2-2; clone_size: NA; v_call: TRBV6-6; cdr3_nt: TGTGCCAGCAGTTACTCGGGGACTAGCGGGGCCGGGGAGCTGTTTTTT; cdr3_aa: CASSYSGTSGAGELFF
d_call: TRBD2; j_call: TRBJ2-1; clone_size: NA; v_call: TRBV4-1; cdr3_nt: TGCGCCACCACTCCTGAGCGGGGGAGTTACAATGAGCAGTTCTTC; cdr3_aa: CATTPERGSYNEQFF
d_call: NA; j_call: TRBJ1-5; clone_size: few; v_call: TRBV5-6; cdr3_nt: TGTGCCAGCAGCTTGGGCTATCAGGGAAGCAATCAGCCCCAGCATTTT; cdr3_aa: CASSLGYQGSNQPQHF
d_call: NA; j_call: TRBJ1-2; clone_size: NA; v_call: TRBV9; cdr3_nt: TGTGCCAGCAGCGTAAGAGGGAGTGGTAACTATGGCTACACCTTC; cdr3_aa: CASSVRGSGNYGYTF
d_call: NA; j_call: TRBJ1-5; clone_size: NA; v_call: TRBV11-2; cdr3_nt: TGTGCCAGCAAAACGACTAGAGGACACAATCAGCCCCAGCATTTT; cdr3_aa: CASKTTRGHNQPQHF
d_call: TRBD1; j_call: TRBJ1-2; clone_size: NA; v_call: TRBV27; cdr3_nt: TGTGCCAGCAGGTTCGACAGGGATTATGGCTACACCTTC; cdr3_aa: CASRFDRDYGYTF
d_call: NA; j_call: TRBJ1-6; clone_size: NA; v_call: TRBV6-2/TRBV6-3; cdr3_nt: TGTGCCAGCAGTCTCGGCTGGAGAAGGACCCTCCACTTT; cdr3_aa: CASSLGWRRTLHF
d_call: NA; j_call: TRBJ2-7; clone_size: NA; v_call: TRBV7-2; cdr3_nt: TGTGCCAGCAGCTTTGAGGAAACCTACGAGCAGTACTTC; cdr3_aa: CASSFEETYEQYF
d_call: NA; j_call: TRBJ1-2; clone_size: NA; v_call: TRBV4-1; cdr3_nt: TGCGCCAGCAGCCAAGGGCCAGGGGCGAACTATGGCTACACCTTC; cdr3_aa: CASSQGPGANYGYTF
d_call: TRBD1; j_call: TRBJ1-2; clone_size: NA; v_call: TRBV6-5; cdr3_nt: TGTGCCAGCAAAGGACAGGGGTCGGTTGGCTACACCTTC; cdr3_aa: CASKGQGSVGYTF
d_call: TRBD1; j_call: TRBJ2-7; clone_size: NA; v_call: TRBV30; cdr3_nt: TGTGCCTGGGTGGACAGGAGGAGCTCCTACGAGCAGTACTTC; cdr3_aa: CAWVDRRSSYEQYF
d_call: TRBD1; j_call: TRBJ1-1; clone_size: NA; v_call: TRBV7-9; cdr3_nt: TGTGCCAGCACCTCGACAGGGGGCTTCGGCACTGAAGCTTTCTTT; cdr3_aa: CASTSTGGFGTEAFF
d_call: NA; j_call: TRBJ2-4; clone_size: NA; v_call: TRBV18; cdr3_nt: TGTGCCAGCTCACCGCCCACTACCCCTAAAAACATTCAGTACTTC; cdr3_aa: CASSPPTTPKNIQYF
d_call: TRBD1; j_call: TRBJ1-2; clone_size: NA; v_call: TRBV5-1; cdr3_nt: TGCGCCAGCATCCTGGACAGGGTGGAGGGATATGGCTACACCTTC; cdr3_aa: CASILDRVEGYGYTF
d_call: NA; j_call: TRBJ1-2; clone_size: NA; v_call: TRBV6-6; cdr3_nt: TGTGCCAGCAGTTACTCGACAGCCGCTAACTATGGCTACACCTTC; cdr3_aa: CASSYSTAANYGYTF
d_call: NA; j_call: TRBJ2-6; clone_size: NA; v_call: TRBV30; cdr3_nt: TGTGCCTGGAGTTCCCGACTTCAGAACGGGGCCAACGTCCTGACTTTC; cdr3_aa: CAWSSRLQNGANVLTF
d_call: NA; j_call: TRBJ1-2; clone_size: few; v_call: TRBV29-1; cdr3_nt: TGCAGCGTGGTGGCGGGCTATGGCTACACCTTC; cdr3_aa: CSVVAGYGYTF
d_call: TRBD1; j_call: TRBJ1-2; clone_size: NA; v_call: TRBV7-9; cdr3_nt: TGTGCCAGCAGCTGGGGACAGACAAACTATGGCTACACCTTC; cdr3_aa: CASSWGQTNYGYTF
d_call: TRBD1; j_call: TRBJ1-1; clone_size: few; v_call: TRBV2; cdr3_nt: TGTGCCAGCAGTGTCGAACAGGGGGACACTGAAGCTTTCTTT; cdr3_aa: CASSVEQGDTEAFF
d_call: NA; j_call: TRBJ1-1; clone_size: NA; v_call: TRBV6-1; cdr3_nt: TGTGCCAGCAGTGAAGCATATCCTGCCAGGAACTTT; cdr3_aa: CASSEAYPARNF
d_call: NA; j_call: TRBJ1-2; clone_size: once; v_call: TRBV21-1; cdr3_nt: TGTGCCAGCAGCAAAGGGTGGGACAGGGACGGGTATGGCTACACCTTC; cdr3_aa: CASSKGWDRDGYGYTF
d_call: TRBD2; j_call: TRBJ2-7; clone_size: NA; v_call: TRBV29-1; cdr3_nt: TGCAGCGTGAGACTAGCGGGGGAGCAGTACTTC; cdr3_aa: CSVRLAGEQYF
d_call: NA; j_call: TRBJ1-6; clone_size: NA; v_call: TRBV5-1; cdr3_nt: TGCGCCAGCAGTTGGCCGGGAGCTGGGTCCCTCCACTTT; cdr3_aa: CASSWPGAGSLHF
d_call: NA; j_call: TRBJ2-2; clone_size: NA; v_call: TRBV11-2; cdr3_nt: TGTGCCAGCAGCTTCCCTACAGGGAAGAGGGACACCGGGGAGCTGTTTTTT; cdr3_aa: CASSFPTGKRDTGELFF
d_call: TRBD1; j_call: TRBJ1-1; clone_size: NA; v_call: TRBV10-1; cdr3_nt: TGCGCCAGCGCACCGGGACAGGGGGGCACTGAAGCTTTCTTT; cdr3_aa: CASAPGQGGTEAFF
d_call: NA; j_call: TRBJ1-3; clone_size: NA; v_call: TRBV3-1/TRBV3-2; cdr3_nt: TGTGCCAGCAGCCAAGATGGCCATAACACCATATATTTT; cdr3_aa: CASSQDGHNTIYF
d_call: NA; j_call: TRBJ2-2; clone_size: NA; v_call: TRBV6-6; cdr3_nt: TGTGCCAGCAGTTATCAGGGAAACACCGGGGAGCTGTTTTTT; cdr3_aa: CASSYQGNTGELFF
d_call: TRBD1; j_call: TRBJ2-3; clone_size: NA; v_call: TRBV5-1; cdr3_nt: TGCGCCAGCAGCTTGGGGGACAGGGAGGGAACAGATACGCAGTATTTT; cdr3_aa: CASSLGDREGTDTQYF
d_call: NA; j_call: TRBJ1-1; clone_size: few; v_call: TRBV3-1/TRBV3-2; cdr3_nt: TGTGCCAGCAGCCCTGTAGTCCCGAACACTGAAGCTTTCTTT; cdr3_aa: CASSPVVPNTEAFF
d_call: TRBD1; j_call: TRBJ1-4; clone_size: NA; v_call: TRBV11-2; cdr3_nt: TGTGCCAGCAGCTTGGGGACAGGGCTTTATGAAAAACTGTTTTTT; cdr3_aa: CASSLGTGLYEKLFF
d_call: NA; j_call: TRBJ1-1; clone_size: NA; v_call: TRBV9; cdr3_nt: TGTGCCAGCAGCGTAGGTATTAGAGGAGGGGAAAACACTGAAGCTTTCTTT; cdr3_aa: CASSVGIRGGENTEAFF
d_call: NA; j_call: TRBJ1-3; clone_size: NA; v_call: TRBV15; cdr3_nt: TGTGCCACCAGCAGGGGGACAGGAAACACCATATATTTT; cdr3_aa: CATSRGTGNTIYF